This record covers a single TCR beta chain. Original data processing: The assay estimated nucleated cells by amplifying reference gene primers. TCRdb keeps only in-frame clones here, not all; method: immunoSEQ multiplex PCR. D and trimming come from the DNA, and the V and J calls and clone size come from that table. The sample holds about 130,000 clones, approximately 84% seen once. This entry is derived from a study of blood T cell repertoires in COVID-19. Study-wide context: COVID-19 samples from acute and convalescent phases originated in the United States, Italy and Spain. The cDNA or gDNA used as material had been derived from T cells, B-cell-depleted T cells, or PBMCs.

This receptor was identified in a woman under 40 who had recovered from COVID-19. The sample comprised peripheral blood.

The CDR3 coding sequence is TGTGCCAGCAGTTTACCCCAGTGGACAACTATGACCACAGATACGCAGTATTTT. It codes for CASSLPQWTTMTTDTQYF. The V gene is TRBV6-2 or TRBV6-3, the J gene TRBJ2-3; D is perhaps TRBD1 (5 bases). CDR1 and CDR2 from the germline V gene are MNHEY and SVGEGT. Trimming shortened V by 4 bases and J by 2 bases, and 22 bases separated the two germline ends. The CDR3 totals 18 residues.